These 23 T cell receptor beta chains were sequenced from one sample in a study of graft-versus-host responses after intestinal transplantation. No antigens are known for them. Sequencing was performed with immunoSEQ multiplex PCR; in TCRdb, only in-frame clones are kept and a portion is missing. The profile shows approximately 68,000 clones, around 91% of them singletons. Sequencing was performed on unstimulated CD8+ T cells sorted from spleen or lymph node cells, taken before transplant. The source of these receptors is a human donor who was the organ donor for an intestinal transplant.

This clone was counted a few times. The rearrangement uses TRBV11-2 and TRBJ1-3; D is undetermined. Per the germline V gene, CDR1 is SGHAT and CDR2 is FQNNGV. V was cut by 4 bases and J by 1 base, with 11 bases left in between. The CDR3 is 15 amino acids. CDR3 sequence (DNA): TGTGCCAGCAGCTCGGCGTCAGGATCTGGAAACACCATATATTTT. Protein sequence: CASSSASGSGNTIYF.

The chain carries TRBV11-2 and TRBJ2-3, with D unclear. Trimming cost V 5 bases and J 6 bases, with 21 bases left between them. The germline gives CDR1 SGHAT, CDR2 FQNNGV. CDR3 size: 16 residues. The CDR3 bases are TGTGCCAGCAGCGCAGACTGGTTTCTTACGATCGATACGCAGTATTTT. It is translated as CASSADWFLTIDTQYF.

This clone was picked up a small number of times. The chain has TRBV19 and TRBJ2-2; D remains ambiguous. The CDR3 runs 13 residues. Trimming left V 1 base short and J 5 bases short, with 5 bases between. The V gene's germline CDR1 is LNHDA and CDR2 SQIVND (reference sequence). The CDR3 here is CASSIAETGELFF. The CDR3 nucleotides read TGTGCCAGTAGTATAGCAGAAACCGGGGAGCTGTTTTTT.

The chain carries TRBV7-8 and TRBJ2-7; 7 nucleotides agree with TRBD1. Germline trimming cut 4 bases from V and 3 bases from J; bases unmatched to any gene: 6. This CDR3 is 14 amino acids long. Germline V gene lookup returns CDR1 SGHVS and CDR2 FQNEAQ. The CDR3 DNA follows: TGTGCCAGCAGCTCCCTGGGGGACAGCTACGAGCAGTACGTC. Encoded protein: CASSSLGDSYEQYV.

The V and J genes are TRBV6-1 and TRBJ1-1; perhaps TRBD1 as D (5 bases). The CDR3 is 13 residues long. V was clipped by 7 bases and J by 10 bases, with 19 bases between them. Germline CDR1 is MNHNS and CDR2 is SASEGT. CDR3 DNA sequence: TGTGCCAGCAAGGTGTCCAGGGCTTTAGGAGCTTTCTTT. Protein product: CASKVSRALGAFF.

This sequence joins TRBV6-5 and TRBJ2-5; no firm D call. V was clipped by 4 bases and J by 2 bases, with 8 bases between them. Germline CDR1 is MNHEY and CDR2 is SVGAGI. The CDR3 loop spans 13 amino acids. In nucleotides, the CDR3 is TGTGCCAGCAGTTTGGCGGTTCAAGAGACCCAGTACTTC. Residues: CASSLAVQETQYF.

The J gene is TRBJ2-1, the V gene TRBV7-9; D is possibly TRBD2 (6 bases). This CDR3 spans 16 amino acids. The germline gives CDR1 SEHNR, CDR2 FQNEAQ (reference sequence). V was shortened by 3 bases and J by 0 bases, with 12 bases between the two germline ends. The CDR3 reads CASSFGTGSSYNEQFF. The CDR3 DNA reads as TGTGCCAGCAGCTTCGGGACCGGGAGCTCCTACAATGAGCAGTTCTTC.

CDR3 in amino acids: CASSGSEEDTQYF. The DNA for the CDR3 is TGTGCCAGCAGTGGAAGCGAGGAGGATACGCAGTATTTT. This sequence joins TRBV6-4 and TRBJ2-3, with unresolved D. With 4 bases removed from V and 6 bases from J, the gap between germline ends came to 11 bases. The CDR3 runs to 13 residues. The germline gives CDR1 MRHNA, CDR2 SNTAGT.

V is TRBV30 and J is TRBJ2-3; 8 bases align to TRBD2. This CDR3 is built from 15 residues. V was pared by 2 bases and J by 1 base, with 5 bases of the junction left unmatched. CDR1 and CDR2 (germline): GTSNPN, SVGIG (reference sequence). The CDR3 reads CAWSLGGAGTDTQYF. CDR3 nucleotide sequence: TGTGCCTGGAGTCTCGGGGGGGCAGGCACAGATACGCAGTATTTT.

CDR3 loop: CASSQDYASSYNEQFF. CDR3 nucleotide sequence: TGCGCCAGCAGCCAAGATTACGCTAGCTCCTACAATGAGCAGTTCTTC. This sequence joins TRBV4-3 and TRBJ2-1; D not resolved. Germline V gene data show CDR1 as LGHNA and CDR2 as YSLEER. With 0 bases removed from V and 0 bases from J, the gap between germline ends came to 9 bases. The CDR3 length is 16 residues.

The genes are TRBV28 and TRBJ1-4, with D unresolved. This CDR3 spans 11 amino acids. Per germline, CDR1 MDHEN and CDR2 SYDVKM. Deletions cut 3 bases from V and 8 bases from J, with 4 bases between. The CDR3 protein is CASSFREKLFF. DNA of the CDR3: TGTGCCAGCAGTTTTCGGGAAAAACTGTTTTTT.

The CDR3 DNA is TGTGCCAGCAGCCCCCCGGGACAGGGAATGGCCGCTGAAGCTTTCTTT. This codes for CASSPPGQGMAAEAFF. The V and J genes are TRBV7-9 and TRBJ1-1, with 9 bases fitting TRBD1. After removal of 5 bases from V and 6 bases from J, the junction contained 13 bases not matched to a gene. Per germline, CDR1 SEHNR and CDR2 FQNEAQ (reference sequence). CDR3 length: 16 residues.

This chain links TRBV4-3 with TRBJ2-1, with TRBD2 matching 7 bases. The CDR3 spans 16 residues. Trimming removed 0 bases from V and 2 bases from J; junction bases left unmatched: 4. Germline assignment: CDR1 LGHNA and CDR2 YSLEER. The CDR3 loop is CASSQERAGTYNEQFF. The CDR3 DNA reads TGCGCCAGCAGCCAAGAGCGAGCGGGGACCTACAATGAGCAGTTCTTC.

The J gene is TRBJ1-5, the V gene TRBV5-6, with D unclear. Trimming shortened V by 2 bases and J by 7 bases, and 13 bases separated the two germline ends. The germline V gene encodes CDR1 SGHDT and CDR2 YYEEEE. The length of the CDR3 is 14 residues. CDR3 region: CASSLPDRSQPQHF. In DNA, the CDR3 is TGTGCCAGCAGCTTACCCGACCGGAGCCAGCCCCAGCATTTT.

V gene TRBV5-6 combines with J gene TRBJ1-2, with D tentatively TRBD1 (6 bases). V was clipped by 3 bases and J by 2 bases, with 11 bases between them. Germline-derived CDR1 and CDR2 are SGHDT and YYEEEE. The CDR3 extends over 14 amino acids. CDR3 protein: CASSYAGENYGYTF. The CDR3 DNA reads TGTGCCAGCAGCTATGCAGGGGAAAACTATGGCTACACCTTC.

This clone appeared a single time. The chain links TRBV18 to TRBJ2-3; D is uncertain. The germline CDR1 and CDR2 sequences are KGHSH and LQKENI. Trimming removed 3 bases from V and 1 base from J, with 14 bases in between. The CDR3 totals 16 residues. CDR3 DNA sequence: TGTGCCAGCTCACCGATAGTCTACCCTGGCACAGATACGCAGTATTTT. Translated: CASSPIVYPGTDTQYF.

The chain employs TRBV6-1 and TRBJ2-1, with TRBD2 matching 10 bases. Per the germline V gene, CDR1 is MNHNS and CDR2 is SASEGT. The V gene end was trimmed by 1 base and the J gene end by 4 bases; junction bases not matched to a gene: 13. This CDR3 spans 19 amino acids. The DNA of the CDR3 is TGTGCCAGCAGTGAAGAGGAAGGGCCAGGACTAGCGGAGTACAATGAGCAGTTCTTC. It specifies CASSEEEGPGLAEYNEQFF.

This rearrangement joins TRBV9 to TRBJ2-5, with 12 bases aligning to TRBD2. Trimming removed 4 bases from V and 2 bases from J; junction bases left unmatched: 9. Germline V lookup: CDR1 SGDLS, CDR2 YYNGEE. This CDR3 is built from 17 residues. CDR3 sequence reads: CASSYMASGGGQETQYF. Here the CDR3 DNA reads TGTGCCAGCAGCTATATGGCTAGCGGGGGGGGGCAAGAGACCCAGTACTTC.

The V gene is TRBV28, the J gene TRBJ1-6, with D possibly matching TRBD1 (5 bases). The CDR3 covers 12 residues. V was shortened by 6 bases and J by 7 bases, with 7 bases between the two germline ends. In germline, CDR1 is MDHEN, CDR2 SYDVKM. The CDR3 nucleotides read TGTGCCAGCAGCCAGGGCAATTCACCCCTCCACTTT. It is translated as CASSQGNSPLHF.

CDR3 in amino acids: CASSTGGSYNEQFF. The CDR3 nucleotides are TGTGCCAGCAGTACAGGGGGCTCCTACAATGAGCAGTTCTTC. The chain combines TRBV6-1 with TRBJ2-1; 8 positions match TRBD1. CDR1 is MNHNS, CDR2 SASEGT, per germline. The ends lost 5 bases at V and 0 bases at J; junction bases unmatched: 0. CDR3 length: 14 amino acids.

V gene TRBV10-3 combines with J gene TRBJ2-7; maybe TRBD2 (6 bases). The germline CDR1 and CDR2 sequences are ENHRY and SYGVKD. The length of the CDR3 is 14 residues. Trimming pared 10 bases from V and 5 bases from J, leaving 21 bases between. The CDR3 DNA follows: TGTGCCACCCTACCCAGGGTCAAGCGGGACGAGCAGTACGTC. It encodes CATLPRVKRDEQYV.

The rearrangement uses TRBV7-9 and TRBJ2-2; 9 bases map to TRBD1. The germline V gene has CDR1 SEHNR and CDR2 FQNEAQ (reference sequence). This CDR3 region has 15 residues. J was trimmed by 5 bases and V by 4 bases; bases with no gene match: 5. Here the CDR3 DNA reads TGTGCCAGCAGCTCGACAGGGGGGAGTACCGGGGAGCTGTTTTTT. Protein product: CASSSTGGSTGELFF.

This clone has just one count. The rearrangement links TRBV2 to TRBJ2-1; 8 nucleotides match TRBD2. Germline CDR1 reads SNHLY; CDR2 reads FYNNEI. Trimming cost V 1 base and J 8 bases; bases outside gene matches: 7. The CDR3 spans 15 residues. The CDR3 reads CASSEVVGGADEQFF. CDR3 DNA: TGTGCCAGCAGTGAAGTTGTCGGGGGGGCCGATGAGCAGTTCTTC.